Listed below are T cell receptor beta chains from one sample, sequenced in a study of blood T cell repertoires in COVID-19. Profiling relied on immunoSEQ multiplex PCR, and the TCRdb table lists in-frame clones only, not all of them. The sample has 150,000 to 200,000 clones; around 84% are singletons. Material for sequencing was peripheral blood. These TCRs come from a woman of 80 years or more with COVID-19, enrolled during active disease. The CDR3 runs from the conserved cysteine through the conserved F or W. A D gene is named only where the DNA matches it firmly. Clone size, where shown, is once, few, many, or a class for clones that have expanded.

v_call: TRBV18
j_call: TRBJ2-7
clone_size: -
d_call: TRBD2
cdr3_aa: CASSPGASGISQRPYEQYF
cdr3_nt: TGTGCCAGCTCACCCGGGGCTAGCGGGATATCTCAGCGGCCCTACGAGCAGTACTTC

v_call: TRBV28
j_call: TRBJ2-2
clone_size: -
d_call: TRBD2
cdr3_aa: CASSPWGGAGGTNTGELFF
cdr3_nt: TGTGCCAGCAGTCCGTGGGGTGGGGCGGGAGGTACGAACACCGGGGAGCTGTTTTTT

v_call: TRBV5-1
j_call: TRBJ2-7
clone_size: -
d_call: -
cdr3_aa: CASSLGGQGGEQYF
cdr3_nt: TGCGCCAGCAGCTTGGGCGGCCAGGGCGGCGAGCAGTACTTC

v_call: TRBV5-1
j_call: TRBJ2-1
clone_size: -
d_call: -
cdr3_aa: CASSLEEGVYNEQFF
cdr3_nt: TGCGCCAGCAGCTTAGAAGAGGGAGTCTACAATGAGCAGTTCTTC

v_call: TRBV19
j_call: TRBJ1-5
clone_size: -
d_call: TRBD1
cdr3_aa: CASSRDTGGYQPQHF
cdr3_nt: TGTGCCAGTAGTAGAGATACAGGGGGCTATCAGCCCCAGCATTTT

v_call: TRBV4-1
j_call: TRBJ1-5
clone_size: -
d_call: -
cdr3_aa: CASSQEGANSNQPQHF
cdr3_nt: TGCGCCAGCAGCCAAGAGGGGGCTAATAGCAATCAGCCCCAGCATTTT

v_call: TRBV5-1
j_call: TRBJ2-5
clone_size: -
d_call: TRBD1
cdr3_aa: CASSSLGQAESTQYF
cdr3_nt: TGCGCCAGCAGCTCTCTAGGACAGGCCGAAAGCACCCAGTACTTC

v_call: TRBV4-2
j_call: TRBJ2-7
clone_size: -
d_call: TRBD1
cdr3_aa: CASSQVPGPGQGTYEQYF
cdr3_nt: TGTGCCAGCAGCCAAGTGCCGGGCCCGGGACAGGGGACCTACGAGCAGTACTTC

v_call: TRBV12-3/TRBV12-4
j_call: TRBJ2-3
clone_size: -
d_call: -
cdr3_aa: CAIAGGLPDTQYF
cdr3_nt: TGTGCCATCGCCGGGGGATTACCAGATACGCAGTATTTT

v_call: TRBV28
j_call: TRBJ1-2
clone_size: -
d_call: TRBD1
cdr3_aa: CASSLPGQGYYGYTF
cdr3_nt: TGTGCCAGCAGTTTGCCGGGACAGGGTTACTATGGCTACACCTTC

v_call: TRBV3-1/TRBV3-2
j_call: TRBJ1-6
clone_size: once
d_call: -
cdr3_aa: CASSTGGLLYSPLHF
cdr3_nt: TGTGCCAGCAGTACCGGGGGGCTACTTTATTCACCCCTCCACTTT

v_call: TRBV15
j_call: TRBJ2-1
clone_size: -
d_call: -
cdr3_aa: CATSREGDNEQFF
cdr3_nt: TGTGCCACCAGCAGAGAGGGAGACAATGAGCAGTTCTTC

v_call: TRBV6-5
j_call: TRBJ2-7
clone_size: -
d_call: TRBD1
cdr3_aa: CASGMDRDYEQYF
cdr3_nt: TGTGCCAGCGGGATGGACAGGGATTACGAGCAGTACTTC

v_call: TRBV6-5
j_call: TRBJ1-5
clone_size: -
d_call: -
cdr3_aa: CASRPTNRNQPQHF
cdr3_nt: TGTGCCAGCAGACCGACAAACCGTAATCAGCCCCAGCATTTT

v_call: TRBV11-3
j_call: TRBJ2-1
clone_size: -
d_call: -
cdr3_aa: CASSLDQRSYNEQFF
cdr3_nt: TGTGCCAGCAGCTTAGATCAGCGGAGCTACAATGAGCAGTTCTTC

v_call: TRBV2
j_call: TRBJ2-5
clone_size: -
d_call: -
cdr3_aa: CASSAGSPLQETQYF
cdr3_nt: TGTGCCAGCAGTGCAGGGTCCCCCCTACAAGAGACCCAGTACTTC

v_call: TRBV6-2/TRBV6-3
j_call: TRBJ2-2
clone_size: -
d_call: -
cdr3_aa: CASSTVSGELFF
cdr3_nt: TGTGCCAGCAGTACGGTGTCCGGGGAGCTGTTTTTT

v_call: TRBV5-8
j_call: TRBJ2-3
clone_size: once
d_call: TRBD2
cdr3_aa: CASSLNLAGGDTDTQYF
cdr3_nt: TGTGCCAGCAGCTTGAACCTAGCGGGAGGGGATACAGATACGCAGTATTTT

v_call: TRBV6-5
j_call: TRBJ1-1
clone_size: -
d_call: -
cdr3_aa: CASSFGQNTEAFF
cdr3_nt: TGTGCCAGCAGCTTCGGACAGAACACTGAAGCTTTCTTT

v_call: TRBV28
j_call: TRBJ1-5
clone_size: -
d_call: -
cdr3_aa: CATSGSSNQPQHF
cdr3_nt: TGTGCCACCTCGGGGTCTAGCAATCAGCCCCAGCATTTT

v_call: TRBV5-8
j_call: TRBJ1-2
clone_size: -
d_call: -
cdr3_aa: CASSLPQGIYGYTF
cdr3_nt: TGTGCCAGCAGCTTGCCTCAGGGGATCTATGGCTACACCTTC

v_call: TRBV4-3
j_call: TRBJ1-2
clone_size: -
d_call: -
cdr3_aa: CASSQDRGWYGYTF
cdr3_nt: TGCGCCAGCAGCCAAGATAGGGGATGGTATGGCTACACCTTC

v_call: TRBV7-6
j_call: TRBJ1-4
clone_size: -
d_call: -
cdr3_aa: CASSLGGGVNEKLFF
cdr3_nt: TGTGCCAGCAGCTTAGGGGGGGGAGTTAATGAAAAACTGTTTTTT

v_call: TRBV7-2
j_call: TRBJ2-1
clone_size: -
d_call: TRBD2
cdr3_aa: CASSAPGLAGPSSYNEQFF
cdr3_nt: TGTGCCAGCAGCGCCCCGGGACTAGCGGGCCCCAGCTCCTACAATGAGCAGTTCTTC

v_call: TRBV5-1
j_call: TRBJ1-3
clone_size: -
d_call: TRBD1
cdr3_aa: CASSSTGAGNTIYF
cdr3_nt: TGCGCCAGCAGCTCCACAGGGGCTGGAAACACCATATATTTT

v_call: TRBV3-1/TRBV3-2
j_call: TRBJ2-5
clone_size: -
d_call: -
cdr3_aa: CASSHGLQQETQYF
cdr3_nt: TGTGCCAGCAGCCACGGACTCCAACAAGAGACCCAGTACTTC

v_call: TRBV15
j_call: TRBJ2-1
clone_size: -
d_call: -
cdr3_aa: CATSRVYLGTGEDEQFF
cdr3_nt: TGTGCCACCAGCAGAGTTTATTTGGGTACAGGGGAGGATGAGCAGTTCTTC

v_call: TRBV19
j_call: TRBJ2-1
clone_size: -
d_call: TRBD1
cdr3_aa: CASSQRQGKDEQFF
cdr3_nt: TGTGCCAGTAGTCAGCGACAGGGGAAGGATGAGCAGTTCTTC

v_call: TRBV10-3
j_call: TRBJ1-1
clone_size: -
d_call: -
cdr3_aa: CAIRQGPNTEAFF
cdr3_nt: TGTGCCATCAGACAGGGCCCGAACACTGAAGCTTTCTTT

v_call: TRBV7-9
j_call: TRBJ2-1
clone_size: -
d_call: TRBD2
cdr3_aa: CASSTLAGVGYNEQFF
cdr3_nt: TGTGCCAGCAGCACCCTAGCGGGAGTTGGGTACAATGAGCAGTTCTTC

v_call: TRBV6-6
j_call: TRBJ2-7
clone_size: -
d_call: -
cdr3_aa: CASSYLSEQYF
cdr3_nt: TGTGCCAGCAGTTACCTTAGCGAGCAGTACTTC

v_call: TRBV4-3
j_call: TRBJ2-3
clone_size: -
d_call: TRBD2
cdr3_aa: CASSLGGAGVTDTQYF
cdr3_nt: TGCGCCAGCAGCCTCGGGGGAGCGGGAGTCACAGATACGCAGTATTTT

v_call: TRBV11-1
j_call: TRBJ2-1
clone_size: -
d_call: TRBD2
cdr3_aa: CASSLLAGAYNEQFF
cdr3_nt: TGTGCCAGCAGCTTACTAGCGGGAGCTTACAATGAGCAGTTCTTC

v_call: TRBV19
j_call: TRBJ1-4
clone_size: -
d_call: -
cdr3_aa: CASSFDSRTTNEKLFF
cdr3_nt: TGTGCCAGTAGTTTCGACAGCAGAACAACTAATGAAAAACTGTTTTTT

v_call: TRBV5-1
j_call: TRBJ1-6
clone_size: few
d_call: TRBD1
cdr3_aa: CASSVSGGNSPLHF
cdr3_nt: TGCGCCAGCAGCGTTTCAGGGGGTAATTCACCCCTCCACTTT

v_call: TRBV5-1
j_call: TRBJ2-1
clone_size: -
d_call: -
cdr3_aa: CASSGGGWEQFF
cdr3_nt: TGCGCCAGCAGCGGTGGGGGGTGGGAGCAGTTCTTC

v_call: TRBV27
j_call: TRBJ1-1
clone_size: few
d_call: -
cdr3_aa: CASSLSAGRVAEAFF
cdr3_nt: TGTGCCAGCAGTTTATCGGCAGGGAGGGTTGCTGAAGCTTTCTTT

v_call: TRBV19
j_call: TRBJ1-1
clone_size: -
d_call: -
cdr3_aa: CASSGTQNTEAFF
cdr3_nt: TGTGCCAGTTCCGGGACACAGAACACTGAAGCTTTCTTT

v_call: TRBV7-2
j_call: TRBJ2-1
clone_size: -
d_call: TRBD2
cdr3_aa: CASSTRTSGRTDEQFF
cdr3_nt: TGTGCCAGCAGCACACGGACTAGCGGGAGGACAGATGAGCAGTTCTTC

v_call: TRBV21-1
j_call: TRBJ2-1
clone_size: once
d_call: -
cdr3_aa: CASRQQRADRELNEQFF
cdr3_nt: TGTGCCAGCAGACAGCAACGGGCGGACAGGGAATTGAATGAGCAGTTCTTC

v_call: TRBV19
j_call: TRBJ1-1
clone_size: once
d_call: -
cdr3_aa: CASSPSRRGEGEAFF
cdr3_nt: TGTGCCAGTAGTCCCTCCAGGAGGGGTGAGGGTGAAGCTTTCTTT

v_call: TRBV11-3
j_call: TRBJ2-3
clone_size: -
d_call: TRBD1
cdr3_aa: CASSIQGADTQYF
cdr3_nt: TGTGCCAGCAGCATTCAGGGGGCAGATACGCAGTATTTT

v_call: TRBV5-8
j_call: TRBJ2-6
clone_size: once
d_call: -
cdr3_aa: CASSALTEVLTF
cdr3_nt: TGTGCCAGCAGCGCACTCACCGAAGTCCTGACTTTC

v_call: TRBV19
j_call: TRBJ1-1
clone_size: -
d_call: TRBD1
cdr3_aa: CASSTRQGNTEAFF
cdr3_nt: TGTGCCAGTAGTACTAGACAGGGCAACACTGAAGCTTTCTTT

v_call: TRBV9
j_call: TRBJ1-4
clone_size: -
d_call: -
cdr3_aa: CASSGGLTEELFF
cdr3_nt: TGTGCCAGCAGCGGGGGACTGACCGAAGAACTGTTTTTT

v_call: TRBV5-8
j_call: TRBJ2-3
clone_size: -
d_call: -
cdr3_aa: CASSGGRGFTDTQYF
cdr3_nt: TGTGCCAGCAGTGGCGGGCGGGGTTTCACAGATACGCAGTATTTT

v_call: TRBV6-1
j_call: TRBJ2-1
clone_size: -
d_call: TRBD2
cdr3_aa: CASSDTRRTSGRANEQFF
cdr3_nt: TGTGCCAGCAGTGATACTAGGCGGACTAGCGGGAGGGCGAATGAGCAGTTCTTC

v_call: TRBV6-5
j_call: TRBJ2-7
clone_size: -
d_call: TRBD1
cdr3_aa: CASSPGTGLTYEQYF
cdr3_nt: TGTGCCAGCAGCCCCGGGACAGGACTAACCTACGAGCAGTACTTC

v_call: TRBV3-1/TRBV3-2
j_call: TRBJ1-4
clone_size: once
d_call: -
cdr3_aa: CASSQERVSQEKLFF
cdr3_nt: TGTGCCAGCAGCCAAGAGAGGGTATCCCAAGAAAAACTGTTTTTT

v_call: TRBV24-1
j_call: TRBJ2-1
clone_size: once
d_call: -
cdr3_aa: CATSDPVAGAGNEQFF
cdr3_nt: TGTGCCACCAGTGACCCCGTTGCGGGGGCGGGCAATGAGCAGTTCTTC

v_call: TRBV11-2
j_call: TRBJ2-2
clone_size: once
d_call: -
cdr3_aa: CASSLVPPWGSGNTGELFF
cdr3_nt: TGTGCCAGCAGCTTAGTTCCCCCTTGGGGTAGCGGAAACACCGGGGAGCTGTTTTTT

v_call: TRBV19
j_call: TRBJ2-7
clone_size: -
d_call: TRBD2
cdr3_aa: CASSQARSTRTSSYEQYF
cdr3_nt: TGTGCCAGTAGTCAGGCCCGATCGACGAGGACTAGCTCCTACGAGCAGTACTTC

v_call: TRBV6-5
j_call: TRBJ2-1
clone_size: -
d_call: TRBD2
cdr3_aa: CASSTASGYNEQFF
cdr3_nt: TGTGCCAGCAGTACCGCTAGCGGGTACAATGAGCAGTTCTTC

v_call: TRBV15
j_call: TRBJ1-1
clone_size: -
d_call: TRBD1
cdr3_aa: CATSRPTGPTFEAFF
cdr3_nt: TGTGCCACCAGCAGACCGACAGGGCCTACGTTTGAAGCTTTCTTT

v_call: TRBV6-5
j_call: TRBJ2-2
clone_size: -
d_call: -
cdr3_aa: CATRTQNTGELFF
cdr3_nt: TGTGCCACCCGGACTCAGAACACCGGGGAGCTGTTTTTT

v_call: TRBV15
j_call: TRBJ1-6
clone_size: -
d_call: TRBD1
cdr3_aa: CATSGTGVFKSPLHF
cdr3_nt: TGTGCCACCAGCGGGACAGGGGTTTTTAAGTCACCCCTCCACTTT

v_call: TRBV7-3
j_call: TRBJ1-1
clone_size: -
d_call: -
cdr3_aa: CASSLEVGGWTEAFF
cdr3_nt: TGTGCCAGCAGCTTAGAGGTGGGAGGGTGGACTGAAGCTTTCTTT